Below are 25 T cell receptor beta chains sequenced from a single sample in a study of blood T cell repertoires in COVID-19 (dated by TCRdb to about 2020). The method behind the library was the immunoSEQ multiplex PCR assay. TCRdb provides this immuneACCESS table in a form limited to in-frame rearrangements. Some clones are lacking; in checked studies, under half of them reflect an unresolved V gene, and why the rest are absent is not known. Present in this sample are 270,000 or so clones, 84% of which were seen just once. The ten biggest clones cover around 9.1% of the sample. The sample taken for sequencing was peripheral blood. The source of these receptors is a human donor in a cohort sampled during active COVID-19.

The chain carries TRBV7-6 and TRBJ2-2; 12 bases align to TRBD2. J gave up 1 base and V 2 bases, and 5 bases lay outside the gene matches. Germline CDR1 SGHVS, CDR2 FNYEAQ. The CDR3 is 18 residues long. CDR3: CASSLIPSGRVNTGELFF. DNA of the CDR3: TGTGCCAGCAGCTTAATCCCTAGCGGGAGGGTGAACACCGGGGAGCTGTTTTTT.

CDR3 region: CASSSKRDSSTDTQYF. For the CDR3, the DNA is TGTGCCAGCAGCAGCAAACGGGACAGTAGCACAGATACGCAGTATTTT. V is TRBV5-4 and J is TRBJ2-3, with TRBD1 matching over 7 bases. Losses at the gene ends were 4 bases for V and 0 bases for J; bases not matched to a gene: 8. The germline V gene has CDR1 SGHNT and CDR2 YYREEE (reference sequence). This CDR3 region has 16 residues.

The chain is built from TRBV6-1 and TRBJ1-2; D is perhaps TRBD1 (5 bases). This CDR3 is 15 amino acids long. Trimming shortened V by 2 bases and J by 4 bases, and 14 bases separated the two germline ends. The germline V gene encodes CDR1 MNHNS and CDR2 SASEGT. CDR3 nucleotide sequence: TGTGCCAGCAGTGAATTCCCAGGGTCTAGCTATGGCTACACCTTC. Its protein product is CASSEFPGSSYGYTF.

This sequence joins TRBV2 and TRBJ1-6; D ambiguous. CDR3 length: 16 amino acids. Deletions cut 0 bases from V and 6 bases from J, with 12 bases between. Germline CDR1 is SNHLY and CDR2 is FYNNEI. The CDR3 protein is CASSEANSAGNSPLHF. In DNA form, the CDR3 reads TGTGCCAGCAGTGAAGCAAATTCGGCGGGTAATTCACCCCTCCACTTT.

Concerning this clone: A far larger clone is only one base removed, so a read error is likely. This rearrangement joins TRBV11-3 to TRBJ2-7; weak D call: TRBD2 (5 bases). The germline V gene has CDR1 SGHNT and CDR2 YENEEA. The V end was cut by 3 bases, the J end by 3 bases, with 9 bases between. CDR3 length: 13 amino acids. CDR3 nucleotide sequence: TGTGCCAGCAGCTTGGGTGCGGGCTACGAGCAGTACTTC. As protein: CASSLGAGYEQYF.

The chain is built from TRBV11-2 and TRBJ2-7; the match to TRBD1 covers 7 bases. Germline values: CDR1 SGHAT, CDR2 FQNNGV. Trimming cost V 1 base and J 3 bases; bases outside gene matches: 12. The CDR3 is 17 residues long. The chain's CDR3 is CASSLGGMGQIFYEQYF. The CDR3 DNA reads as TGTGCCAGCAGCTTAGGGGGAATGGGACAGATATTCTACGAGCAGTACTTC.

The chain recombines TRBV6-5 with TRBJ2-3; a possible D gene is TRBD1 (5 bases). The CDR3 has 15 amino acids. V was cut by 2 bases and J by 0 bases, with 9 bases left in between. Germline V gene sequence: CDR1 MNHEY, CDR2 SVGAGI. The chain's CDR3 is CASSYQGRSTDTQYF. CDR3 nucleotides: TGTGCCAGCAGTTACCAGGGCAGGAGCACAGATACGCAGTATTTT.

The V and J genes are TRBV6-5 and TRBJ1-1, with D possibly TRBD1 on 5 matching bases. Germline CDR1 is MNHEY and CDR2 is SVGAGI. This CDR3 region has 15 residues. Trimming shortened V by 5 bases and J by 4 bases, and 17 bases separated the two germline ends. The CDR3 DNA reads TGTGCCAGCAGTCCTCAACCAGGGCGGGGCACTGAAGCTTTCTTT. It specifies CASSPQPGRGTEAFF.

The rearrangement uses TRBV7-6 and TRBJ1-3; no clear D gene. The CDR3 is made up of 16 amino acids. V lost 2 bases and J lost 4, with 15 bases in between. The germline V gene has CDR1 SGHVS and CDR2 FNYEAQ. DNA for the CDR3: TGTGCCAGCAGCTTACGACGGGAAGGCCAAGGAAACACCATATATTTT. This gives the protein CASSLRREGQGNTIYF.

The chain is built from TRBV3-1 (or the pseudogene TRBV3-2) and TRBJ2-3; unclear D gene. Germline CDR1 and CDR2: LGHDT and YNNKEL (reference sequence). The CDR3 length is 16 residues. Trimming shortened V by 1 base and J by 2 bases, and 13 bases separated the two germline ends. The CDR3 nucleotides are TGTGCCAGCAGCCAAGCGACCCAGAGACTCACAGATACGCAGTATTTT. This gives the protein CASSQATQRLTDTQYF.

This chain connects TRBV27 to TRBJ1-2; 10 nucleotides line up with TRBD1. Germline CDR1 and CDR2: MNHEY and SMNVEV (reference sequence). The CDR3 is 16 amino acids. Trimming removed 3 bases from V and 2 bases from J; junction bases left unmatched: 6. The CDR3: CASSFKAGQGNYGYTF. For the CDR3, the DNA is TGTGCCAGCAGTTTCAAGGCGGGACAGGGGAACTATGGCTACACCTTC.

This chain joins TRBV19 and TRBJ2-7; 8 bases fit TRBD1. Germline V gene lookup returns CDR1 LNHDA and CDR2 SQIVND (reference sequence). Trimming took 3 bases from V and 5 from J; bases not matched to a gene: 3. The CDR3 contains 13 residues. The CDR3 nucleotides are TGTGCCAGTAGTATGCAGGGGGCGGACGAGCAGTACTTC. Its translation is CASSMQGADEQYF.

The CDR3 region has the DNA TGCGCCAGCAGTCAATCGACTCGAATGGGTCGGGTCCGGGAGCAGTACTTC. Its protein is CASSQSTRMGRVREQYF. The V gene is TRBV23-1, the J gene TRBJ2-7; unclear D gene. TRBV23-1 falls under the ORF class, with uncertain function. V was shortened by 0 bases and J by 7 bases, with 22 bases between the two germline ends. This CDR3 spans 17 amino acids.

This chain joins TRBV7-2 and TRBJ1-5; a possible D gene is TRBD1 (6 bases). This CDR3 is 14 amino acids long. The V gene lost 1 base and the J gene lost 4 bases, with 8 bases spanning the gap. In germline, CDR1 is SGHTA, CDR2 FQGNSA. CDR3 DNA sequence: TGTGCCAGCAGCTTAGAAGGGGGTAATCAGCCCCAGCATTTT. Residues: CASSLEGGNQPQHF.

The V call is TRBV6-6, the J call TRBJ1-6; 7 bases fit TRBD1. Losses at the gene ends were 0 bases for V and 10 bases for J; bases not matched to a gene: 9. The CDR3 loop spans 16 amino acids. Germline-derived CDR1 and CDR2 are MNHNY and SVGAGI (reference sequence). The CDR3, as DNA: TGTGCCAGCAGTTACTCGTCAGGGGGTACCGGGTCACCCCTCCACTTT. The encoded protein is CASSYSSGGTGSPLHF.

The chain carries TRBV7-9 and TRBJ1-4; D unclear. Germline CDR1 reads SEHNR; CDR2 reads FQNEAQ (reference sequence). Trimming pared 1 base from V and 0 bases from J, leaving 6 bases between. The CDR3 runs to 15 residues. CDR3 sequence (DNA): TGTGCCAGCAGCTTAGAACTTGCAACTAATGAAAAACTGTTTTTT. This codes for CASSLELATNEKLFF.

This chain uses TRBV18 with TRBJ1-6; 7 bases agree with TRBD1. The V gene end was trimmed by 6 bases and the J gene end by 4 bases; junction bases not matched to a gene: 6. The CDR3 has 15 residues. Germline V gives CDR1 KGHSH, CDR2 LQKENI. The CDR3 DNA sequence: TGTGCCAGCTCCCCGGACAGGTTGTATAATTCACCCCTCCACTTT. This encodes CASSPDRLYNSPLHF.

The rearrangement links TRBV28 to TRBJ2-1, with D possibly TRBD2 on 6 matching bases. Germline V gene data show CDR1 as MDHEN and CDR2 as SYDVKM. The CDR3 has 14 amino acids. V gave up 10 bases and J gave up 2 bases, with 15 bases separating them. The CDR3 DNA reads as TGTGCCATCCTTCGCTCGGGAGCCTACAATGAGCAGTTCTTC. Protein sequence: CAILRSGAYNEQFF.

This sequence joins TRBV4-3 and TRBJ1-2, with a weak D call TRBD1 (6 bases). The CDR3 extends over 14 amino acids. Trimming took off 4 bases at V and 4 bases at J, with 13 bases between the two ends. Germline values: CDR1 LGHNA, CDR2 YSLEER. The CDR3: CASSRAGQPYGYTF. The CDR3 DNA reads as TGCGCCAGCAGCCGGGCCGGACAGCCCTATGGCTACACCTTC.

This rearrangement joins TRBV5-1 to TRBJ2-3, with no clear D. V was shortened by 0 bases and J by 0 bases, with 11 bases between the two germline ends. CDR3 length: 16 residues. Germline CDR1 SGHRS, CDR2 YFSETQ. The CDR3 DNA sequence: TGCGCCAGCAGCTTGGATGAGACAACCAGCACAGATACGCAGTATTTT. Amino acid sequence: CASSLDETTSTDTQYF.

CDR3 DNA: TGTGCCAGCAGTCCGAGGGGGTCATTGGAGACCCAGTACTTC. Amino acid sequence: CASSPRGSLETQYF. The chain couples TRBV6-5 to TRBJ2-5; D perhaps matches TRBD1 (6 bases). The germline gives CDR1 MNHEY, CDR2 SVGAGI. The CDR3 is 14 residues long. Trimming took 5 bases from V and 5 from J, leaving 15 bases between them.

The CDR3 here is CASSYQGSQYF. The CDR3, as DNA: TGTGCCAGCAGTTACCAGGGATCGCAGTATTTT. The rearrangement uses TRBV6-5 and TRBJ2-3, with a weak D call TRBD1 (5 bases). This CDR3 spans 11 amino acids. Trimming removed 2 bases at V and 10 bases at J, with 7 bases between. The germline CDR1 and CDR2 sequences are MNHEY and SVGAGI.

V and J are TRBV11-1 and TRBJ2-7; no reliable D call. Looked up from germline, CDR1 is SGHAT and CDR2 is FQDESV (reference sequence). The CDR3 loop spans 14 amino acids. V was cut by 4 bases and J by 2 bases, with 12 bases left in between. CDR3 in DNA: TGTGCCAGCAGCTCCGACATTCCCCCCTACGAGCAGTACTTC. It specifies CASSSDIPPYEQYF.

V gene TRBV11-2 combines with J gene TRBJ1-4; D is possibly TRBD1 (5 bases). Trimming took 3 bases from V and 0 from J, leaving 8 bases between them. Per the germline V gene, CDR1 is SGHAT and CDR2 is FQNNGV. The CDR3 is made up of 15 amino acids. The CDR3 is CASSLTVATNEKLFF. The DNA for the CDR3 is TGTGCCAGCAGCTTGACAGTTGCAACTAATGAAAAACTGTTTTTT.

This clone was detected ten times or more. The chain has TRBV7-9 and TRBJ1-1; D is uncertain. CDR1 and CDR2 from the germline V gene are SEHNR and FQNEAQ (reference sequence). The CDR3 loop spans 19 amino acids. Trimming shortened V by 2 bases and J by 0 bases, and 22 bases separated the two germline ends. CDR3 bases: TGTGCCAGCAGCTTATCCGATCGGGGTCGAGGTCAACTGAACACTGAAGCTTTCTTT. Residues: CASSLSDRGRGQLNTEAFF.